This T cell receptor beta chain was sequenced in a study of response to subunit inactivated influenza vaccine. General study findings and limits: That few new T cells are recruited by each seasonal influenza vaccination was the authors' suggestion.

TCRdb reprocessed the RT-PCR reads via MiXCR and lists one record per CDR3 protein. The sample carries hundreds of thousands of distinct CDR3 sequences, 13% to 15% recorded once. This clonotype appeared a few times. Its antigen is undetermined. The V gene end was trimmed by 4 bases and the J gene end by 2 bases; junction bases not matched to a gene: 3. Looked up from germline, CDR1 is SEHNR and CDR2 is FQNEAQ (reference sequence). CDR3 length: 15 residues. The chain links TRBV7-9 to TRBJ2-5, with 11 positions matching TRBD2. The sequences come from PBMCs from blood, collected approximately 15 days before vaccination. The clonotype originates from a man aged 50-59 years who received an inactivated influenza vaccine. CDR3 sequence (DNA): TGTGCCAGCAGCTCCGCTAGCGGGGGGCAAGAGACCCAGTACTTC. It encodes CASSSASGGQETQYF.